This entry lists 5 T cell receptor beta chains sequenced from one sample in a study of cytomegalovirus exposure and HLA in healthy donors. The PCR used 60 Vbeta and 13 Jbeta primers. Some clones are missing from TCRdb's copy, which holds only in-frame ones; the method was immunoSEQ multiplex PCR. In the table there are 150,000 to 200,000 clones, approximately 78% of which are singletons. The specimen was PBMCs. The origin of the receptors is a male donor in good health and CMV-seronegative.

This chain uses TRBV18 with TRBJ2-3, with D perhaps matching TRBD2 (6 bases). V was clipped by 6 bases and J by 2 bases, with 18 bases between them. Germline V lookup: CDR1 KGHSH, CDR2 LQKENI. This CDR3 region has 16 residues. The CDR3 is CASSPTRLANTDTQYF. The CDR3 nucleotides are TGTGCCAGCTCCCCGACGCGTCTAGCGAACACAGATACGCAGTATTTT. Full variable domain (missing parts from reference TRBV18 and TRBJ2-3): NAGVMQNPRHLVRRRGQEARLRCSPMKGHSHVYWYRQLPEEGLKFMVYLQKENIIDESGMPKERFSAEFPKEGPSILRIQQVVRGDSAAYFCASSPTRLANTDTQYFGPGTRLTVL.

This chain joins TRBV6-5 and TRBJ1-5; 8 positions match TRBD1. Trimming at V came to 7 bases and at J to 2 bases, leaving 7 bases not matched to a gene. There are 15 residues in the CDR3. Germline V gene data show CDR1 as MNHEY and CDR2 as SVGAGI. The CDR3 bases are TGTGCCAGCACCCCTACAGGGGGTGGCAATCAGCCCCAGCATTTT. Protein sequence: CASTPTGGGNQPQHF.

The chain employs TRBV15 and TRBJ2-7; D call uncertain. Trimming took off 1 base at V and 6 bases at J, with 10 bases between the two ends. The germline V gene has CDR1 LNHNV and CDR2 YYDKDF (reference sequence). The CDR3 covers 13 residues. CDR3 sequence (DNA): TGTGCCACCAGCAGAGGGCCCAGTTCCGAGCAGTACTTC. It yields the protein CATSRGPSSEQYF.

A few counts support this clone. The chain combines TRBV11-2 with TRBJ2-6; 10 positions agree with TRBD1. Germline V gene lookup returns CDR1 SGHAT and CDR2 FQNNGV. The CDR3 has 19 amino acids. J gave up 2 bases and V 6 bases, and 13 bases lay outside the gene matches. The CDR3 is CASSSFVGDRGAGANVLTF. The CDR3 region has the DNA TGTGCCAGCAGTTCCTTCGTGGGGGACAGGGGAGCTGGGGCCAACGTCCTGACTTTC.

The V call is TRBV29-1, the J call TRBJ2-7, with D perhaps TRBD1 (6 bases). V dropped 2 bases and J dropped 0 bases, with 8 bases sitting between them. Germline V CDR1 and CDR2: SQVTM, ANQGSEA. This CDR3 comprises 13 residues. The DNA of the CDR3 is TGCAGCGTTGAACCACAGGGCTCCTACGAGCAGTACTTC. This translates into CSVEPQGSYEQYF.